Here is one T cell receptor (beta chain) with its context. No antigen is known for it. The sample originates from a study of radiotherapy plus CTLA-4 blockade in lung cancer. Study in general: Disease control was present in around a third of patients, and objective responses in about 19%. Whole-study findings and limits: Radiotherapy plus ipilimumab was followed by expansion in blood of tumor-derived TCR clones.

CDR3 length equals 18 residues. The germline CDR1 and CDR2 sequences are MGHRA and YSYEKL. V shed 0 bases, J shed 5 bases, and the junction held 11 bases outside the gene matches. Profiled with immunoSEQ multiplex PCR; TCRdb holds only in-frame clones, not every one. The sample shows approximately 70,000 clones, around 77% of them seen only once. The sample consisted of peripheral blood, taken from a patient treated with radiotherapy plus ipilimumab. This sequence joins TRBV4-1 and TRBJ1-4, with 8 bases that match TRBD1. The origin of this receptor is a human donor with non-small cell lung cancer whose response to radiotherapy plus ipilimumab could not be evaluated. Some clones in this sample may be carry-over from other donors' samples. CDR3 DNA sequence: TGCGCCAGCAGCCAAGAGGAGTTCCCCAGGGGGCAGAATGAAAAACTGTTTTTT. Encoded protein: CASSQEEFPRGQNEKLFF.